The present TCR beta chain was sequenced within a study of CD8+ T cells in alopecia areata. Study information: By percentage of affected scalp area, the severity of treated patients was scored.

Following extraction, RNA underwent reverse transcription to cDNA, which served as the sequencing template. Repertoires were generated with immunoSEQ multiplex PCR, while TCRdb's copy carries only in-frame clones and drops some. The data contain 110,000 or so clones, 50% to 65% of them seen just once; the ten biggest clones take up roughly 3.5%. This CDR3 has 15 residues. Germline CDR1 is MNHEY and CDR2 is SVGAGI. V lost 0 bases and J 5 bases, leaving 13 bases between the germline ends. Only a few counts were recorded for this clone. The target antigen is unknown. Findings and caveats of the study: Scalp clonality, along with expanded CD8+ clones among the top 100, was significantly decreased by tofacitinib. It was observed that many expanded lesional clones persisted in scalp and blood during tofacitinib.

As for treatment: oral pan-JAK inhibitor, 5-10 mg twice daily. Collected material from alopecia areata patients comprised lesional scalp punch biopsies and peripheral blood. The V and J genes are TRBV6-5 and TRBJ2-5; maybe TRBD2 (7 bases). The sequences come from CD4+ T cells sorted from blood, collected at week 24, from a patient treated with tofacitinib. This clonotype was obtained from a human donor with alopecia areata. The DNA of the CDR3 is TGTGCCAGCAGTTACTCTCCGGGGGGCAGGGAGACCCAGTACTTC. Translated, it gives CASSYSPGGRETQYF.